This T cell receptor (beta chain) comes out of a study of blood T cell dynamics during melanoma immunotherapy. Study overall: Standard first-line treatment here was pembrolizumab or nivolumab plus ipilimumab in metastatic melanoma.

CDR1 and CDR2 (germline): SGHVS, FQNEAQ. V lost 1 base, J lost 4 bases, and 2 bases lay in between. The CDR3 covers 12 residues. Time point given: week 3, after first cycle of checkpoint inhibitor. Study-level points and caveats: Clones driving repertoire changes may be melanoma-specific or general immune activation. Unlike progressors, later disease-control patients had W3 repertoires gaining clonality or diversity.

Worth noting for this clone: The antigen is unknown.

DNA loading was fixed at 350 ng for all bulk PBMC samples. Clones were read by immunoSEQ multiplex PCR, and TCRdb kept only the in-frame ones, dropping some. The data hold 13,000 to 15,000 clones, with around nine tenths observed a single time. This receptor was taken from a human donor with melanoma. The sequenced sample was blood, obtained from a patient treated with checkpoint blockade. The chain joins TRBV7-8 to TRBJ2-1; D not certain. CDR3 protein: CASSLGYNEQFF. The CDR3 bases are TGTGCCAGCAGCTTAGGGTACAATGAGCAGTTCTTC.